The 12 T cell receptor beta chains below come from one sample, sequenced in a study of response to subunit inactivated influenza vaccine. TCRdb passed the RT-PCR reads through MiXCR, listing each CDR3 protein once. This table holds fewer than 650,000 distinct CDR3 sequences, over 10% found once. Sequenced material: PBMCs from blood, taken roughly 48 days after vaccination. Every receptor here comes from a man aged 45-60 years who received an inactivated influenza vaccine.

The CDR3 region is CASSQDPDGGATDTQYF. CDR3 nucleotides: TGTGCCAGCAGCCAAGATCCGGACGGGGGGGCGACAGATACGCAGTATTTT. The chain combines TRBV3-1 with TRBJ2-3; 8 bases line up with TRBD2. From germline, CDR1 is LGHDT and CDR2 YNNKEL (reference sequence). The CDR3 totals 17 residues. V gave up 0 bases and J gave up 3 bases; unmatched junction bases: 8.

This clonotype has at least ten counts. The rearrangement links TRBV29-1 to TRBJ2-1; 7 bases line up with TRBD2. Unmatched junction bases numbered 4, after V lost 2 bases and J lost 0 bases. This CDR3 has 15 residues. The germline gives CDR1 SQVTM, CDR2 ANQGSEA. The CDR3: CSVEKGLVSYNEQFF. The CDR3 coding sequence is TGCAGCGTTGAAAAAGGACTAGTCTCCTACAATGAGCAGTTCTTC.

This clonotype has a count of ten or more. V is TRBV7-3 and J is TRBJ2-1; D remains unclear. The ends were cut back, 1 base at V and 9 bases at J, with 16 bases in the middle. There are 15 residues in the CDR3. Germline-derived CDR1 and CDR2 are SGHTA and FQGTGA. The CDR3 DNA reads as TGTGCCAGCAGCTTAAGTGGCGATGCAGTTAGTGAGCAGTTCTTC. It specifies CASSLSGDAVSEQFF.

This clonotype was counted between two and nine times. J is TRBJ1-2 and V is TRBV20-1, with 10 bases matching TRBD1. Germline trimming cut 0 bases from V and 8 bases from J; bases unmatched to any gene: 12. The CDR3 is 16 amino acids. Germline V gene sequence: CDR1 DFQATT, CDR2 SNEGSKA (reference sequence). For the CDR3, the DNA is TGCAGTGCTAGAGATCCTAGAGGGGACAGGGGACGCGGCTACACCTTC. It translates to CSARDPRGDRGRGYTF.

This clonotype has more than one count but fewer than ten. The chain couples TRBV7-2 to TRBJ2-2, with D possibly being TRBD1 (6 bases). There are 14 residues in the CDR3. Trimming removed 4 bases at V and 5 bases at J, with 11 bases between. The V gene's germline CDR1 is SGHTA and CDR2 FQGNSA. CDR3 residues: CASSSDRPTGELFF. CDR3 nucleotide sequence: TGTGCCAGCAGCTCGGACAGACCTACCGGGGAGCTGTTTTTT.

The chain joins TRBV3-1 to TRBJ1-5; D remains ambiguous. From germline, CDR1 is LGHDT and CDR2 YNNKEL (reference sequence). CDR3 length: 14 residues. Trimming shortened V by 1 base and J by 2 bases, and 6 bases separated the two germline ends. The CDR3, as DNA: TGTGCCAGCAGCCAAGGTCAGCGCAATCAGCCCCAGCATTTT. This codes for CASSQGQRNQPQHF. The full variable domain, with the rest looked up from reference TRBV3-1 and TRBJ1-5, is DTAVSQTPKYLVTQMGNDKSIKCEQNLGHDTMYWYKQDSKKFLKIMFSYNNKELIINETVPNRFSPKSPDKAHLNLHINSLELGDSAVYFCASSQGQRNQPQHFGDGTRLSIL.

On this clonotype itself: A single base separates this from a much larger clone, so it may be a read error. This rearrangement joins TRBV29-1 to TRBJ1-1; D is possibly TRBD1 (5 bases). CDR3 length: 14 residues. Per germline, CDR1 SQVTM and CDR2 ANQGSEA. CDR3 region: CSVDPSGWNTVAFF. For the CDR3, the DNA is TGCAGCGTTGACCCATCAGGGTGGAACACTGTAGCTTTCTTT.

This clonotype was seen repeatedly, ten times or more. This sequence joins TRBV12-3 or TRBV12-4 and TRBJ2-7; 7 bases agree with TRBD1. V lost 7 bases to trimming and J lost 1 base; unmatched junction nucleotides: 4. This CDR3 is built from 13 residues. The CDR3 nucleotides are TGTGCCAGCAAGGGCAGGGGGTCCTACGAGCAGTACTTC. This encodes CASKGRGSYEQYF.

This clonotype was detected only a few times. The chain recombines TRBV28 with TRBJ2-1, with D maybe TRBD2 (7 bases). This CDR3 region has 15 residues. Germline CDR1 reads MDHEN; CDR2 reads SYDVKM. V was cut by 5 bases and J by 8 bases, with 19 bases left in between. The CDR3 DNA reads TGTGCCAGCAGTCTGGGGGGGGCTAGTAGCGATGAGCAGTTCTTC. Encoded protein: CASSLGGASSDEQFF.

This clonotype was seen more than once but under ten times. This chain joins TRBV6-2 or TRBV6-3 and TRBJ2-7; D uncertain. Per the germline V gene, CDR1 is MNHEY and CDR2 is SVGEGT. The CDR3 has 16 amino acids. The germline V and J ends were trimmed by 0 bases and 4 bases, with 16 bases remaining between them. The CDR3 sequence: CASSYSQSAGPYEQYF. The CDR3 DNA sequence: TGTGCCAGCAGTTACTCTCAGTCGGCAGGTCCATACGAGCAGTACTTC.

This clonotype came up many times. The J gene is TRBJ2-1, the V gene TRBV4-3, with D maybe TRBD2 (6 bases). Germline CDR1 and CDR2: LGHNA and YSLEER. Trimming shortened V by 5 bases and J by 4 bases, and 21 bases separated the two germline ends. This CDR3 has 17 residues. The CDR3 spells CASSERRGPFGYNEQFF. CDR3 sequence (DNA): TGCGCCAGCAGCGAACGGAGGGGCCCATTCGGGTACAATGAGCAGTTCTTC.

This clonotype has more than one count but fewer than ten. The rearrangement joins TRBV28 to TRBJ2-1, with 7 bases lining up with TRBD1. V gave up 2 bases and J gave up 10 bases; unmatched junction bases: 8. The CDR3 loop spans 14 amino acids. CDR1 and CDR2 from the germline V gene are MDHEN and SYDVKM. The CDR3 DNA reads as TGTGCCAGCAGTTTAGGAGACAGGGTCGGGGAGCAGTTCTTC. It is translated as CASSLGDRVGEQFF.